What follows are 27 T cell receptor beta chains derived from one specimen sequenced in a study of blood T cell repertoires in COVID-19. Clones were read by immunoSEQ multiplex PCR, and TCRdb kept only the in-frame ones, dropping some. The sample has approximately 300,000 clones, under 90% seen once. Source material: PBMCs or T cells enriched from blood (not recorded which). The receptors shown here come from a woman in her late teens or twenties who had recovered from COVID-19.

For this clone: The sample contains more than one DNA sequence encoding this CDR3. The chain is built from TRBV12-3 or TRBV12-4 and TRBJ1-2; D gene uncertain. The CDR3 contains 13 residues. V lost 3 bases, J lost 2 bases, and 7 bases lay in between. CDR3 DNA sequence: TGTGCCAGCAGTTTTTCGGGAAACTATGGCTACACCTTC. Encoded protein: CASSFSGNYGYTF.

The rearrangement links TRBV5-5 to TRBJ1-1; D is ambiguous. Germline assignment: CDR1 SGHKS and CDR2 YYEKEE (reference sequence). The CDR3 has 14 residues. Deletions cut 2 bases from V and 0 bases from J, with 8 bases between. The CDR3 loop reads CASSLEIMNTEAFF. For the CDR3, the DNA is TGTGCCAGCAGCTTAGAGATTATGAACACTGAAGCTTTCTTT.

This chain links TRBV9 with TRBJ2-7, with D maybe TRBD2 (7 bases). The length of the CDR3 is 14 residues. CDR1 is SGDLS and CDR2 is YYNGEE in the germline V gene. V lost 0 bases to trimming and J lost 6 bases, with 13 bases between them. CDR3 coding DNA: TGTGCCAGCAGCGTAGAGGGGAGGGGGAGCGAGCAGTACTTC. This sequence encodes CASSVEGRGSEQYF.

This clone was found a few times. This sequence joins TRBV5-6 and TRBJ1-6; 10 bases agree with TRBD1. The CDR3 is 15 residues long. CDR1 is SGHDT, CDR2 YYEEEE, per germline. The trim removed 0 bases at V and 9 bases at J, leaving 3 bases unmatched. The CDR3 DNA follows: TGTGCCAGCAGCTTGGGGACAGGGGGAGCTTCACCCCTCCACTTT. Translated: CASSLGTGGASPLHF. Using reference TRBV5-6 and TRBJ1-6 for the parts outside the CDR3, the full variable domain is DAGVTQSPTHLIKTRGQQVTLRCSPKSGHDTVSWYQQALGQGPQFIFQYYEEEERQRGNFPDRFSGHQFPNYSSELNVNALLLGDSALYLCASSLGTGGASPLHFGNGTRLTVT.

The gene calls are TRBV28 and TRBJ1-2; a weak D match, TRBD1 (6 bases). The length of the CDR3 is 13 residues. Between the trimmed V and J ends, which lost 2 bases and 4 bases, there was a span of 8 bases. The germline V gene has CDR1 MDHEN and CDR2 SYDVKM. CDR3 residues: CASSLGQSYGYTF. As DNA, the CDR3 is TGTGCCAGCAGTTTAGGACAGTCCTATGGCTACACCTTC.

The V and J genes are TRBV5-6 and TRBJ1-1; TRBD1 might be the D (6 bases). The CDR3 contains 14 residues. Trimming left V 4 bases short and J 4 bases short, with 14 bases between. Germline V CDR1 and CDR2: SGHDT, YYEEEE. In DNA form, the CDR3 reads TGTGCCAGCAGCCCAGCACAGGGCCCCACTGAAGCTTTCTTT. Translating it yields CASSPAQGPTEAFF.

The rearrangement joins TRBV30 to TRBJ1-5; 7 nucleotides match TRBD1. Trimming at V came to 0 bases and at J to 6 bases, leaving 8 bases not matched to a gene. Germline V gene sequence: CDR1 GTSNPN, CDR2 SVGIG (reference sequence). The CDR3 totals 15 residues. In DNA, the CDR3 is TGTGCCTGGAGTGTCGGACAGGTGGGGACTCAGCCCCAGCATTTT. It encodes CAWSVGQVGTQPQHF.

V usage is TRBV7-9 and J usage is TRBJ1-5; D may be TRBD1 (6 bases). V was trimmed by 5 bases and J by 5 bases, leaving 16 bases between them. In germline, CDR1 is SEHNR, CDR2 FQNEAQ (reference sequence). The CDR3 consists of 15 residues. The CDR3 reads CASSHGDIGHQPQHF. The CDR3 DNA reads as TGTGCCAGCAGCCATGGGGACATAGGTCATCAGCCCCAGCATTTT.

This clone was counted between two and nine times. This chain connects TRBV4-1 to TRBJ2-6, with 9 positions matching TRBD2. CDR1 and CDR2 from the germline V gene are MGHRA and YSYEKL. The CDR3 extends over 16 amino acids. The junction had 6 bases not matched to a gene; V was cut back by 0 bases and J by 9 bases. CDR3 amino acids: CASSQESSGGDNVLTF. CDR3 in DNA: TGCGCCAGCAGCCAAGAAAGTAGCGGGGGTGACAACGTCCTGACTTTC.

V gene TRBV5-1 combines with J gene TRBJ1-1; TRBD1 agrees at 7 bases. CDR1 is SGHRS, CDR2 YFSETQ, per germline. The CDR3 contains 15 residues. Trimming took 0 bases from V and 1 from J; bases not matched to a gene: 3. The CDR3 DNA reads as TGCGCCAGCAGCTTGGAGACAGGGTGGAACACTGAAGCTTTCTTT. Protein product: CASSLETGWNTEAFF.

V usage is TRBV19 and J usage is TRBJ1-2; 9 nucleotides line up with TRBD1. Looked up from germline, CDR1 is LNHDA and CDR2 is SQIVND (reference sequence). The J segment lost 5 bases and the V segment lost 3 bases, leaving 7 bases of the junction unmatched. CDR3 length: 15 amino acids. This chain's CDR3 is CASSITGGAEYGYTF. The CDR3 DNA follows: TGTGCCAGTAGTATCACAGGGGGCGCAGAATATGGCTACACCTTC.

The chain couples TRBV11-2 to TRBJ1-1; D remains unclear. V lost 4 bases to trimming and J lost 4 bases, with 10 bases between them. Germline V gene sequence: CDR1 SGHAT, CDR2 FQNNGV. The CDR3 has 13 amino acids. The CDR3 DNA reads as TGTGCCAGCAGCTACTCTATGAGCACTGAAGCTTTCTTT. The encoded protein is CASSYSMSTEAFF.

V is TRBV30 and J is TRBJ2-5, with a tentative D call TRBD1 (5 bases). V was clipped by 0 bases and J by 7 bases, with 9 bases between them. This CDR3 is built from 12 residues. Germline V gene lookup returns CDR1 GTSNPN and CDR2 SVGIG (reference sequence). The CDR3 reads CAWSVLQGTQYF. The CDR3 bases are TGTGCCTGGAGTGTACTCCAGGGGACCCAGTACTTC. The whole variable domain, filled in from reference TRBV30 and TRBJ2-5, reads SQTIHQWPATLVQPVGSPLSLECTVEGTSNPNLYWYRQAAGRGLQLLFYSVGIGQISSEVPQNLSASRPQDRQFILSSKKLLLSDSGFYLCAWSVLQGTQYFGPGTRLLVL.

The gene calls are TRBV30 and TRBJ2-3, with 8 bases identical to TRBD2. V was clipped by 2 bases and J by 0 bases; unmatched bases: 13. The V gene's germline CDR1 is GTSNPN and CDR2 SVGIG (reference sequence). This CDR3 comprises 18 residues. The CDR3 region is CAWSRGVRREDSTDTQYF. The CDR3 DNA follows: TGTGCCTGGAGTCGGGGGGTTCGGCGGGAGGATAGCACAGATACGCAGTATTTT.

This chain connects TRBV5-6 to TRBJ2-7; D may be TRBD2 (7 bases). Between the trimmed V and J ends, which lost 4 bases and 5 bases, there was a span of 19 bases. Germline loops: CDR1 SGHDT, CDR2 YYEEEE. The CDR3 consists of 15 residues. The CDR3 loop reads CASSVDPRGGDEQYF. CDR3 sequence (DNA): TGTGCCAGCAGCGTAGATCCTAGAGGGGGGGACGAGCAGTACTTC.

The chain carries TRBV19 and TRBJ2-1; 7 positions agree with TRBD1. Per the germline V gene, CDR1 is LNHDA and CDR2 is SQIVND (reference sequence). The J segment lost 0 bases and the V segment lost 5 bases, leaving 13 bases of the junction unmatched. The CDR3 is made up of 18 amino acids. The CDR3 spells CASSAPPTGKGSYNEQFF. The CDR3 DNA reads TGTGCCAGTAGTGCACCCCCGACAGGGAAGGGCTCCTACAATGAGCAGTTCTTC.

CDR3 bases: TGTGCCACCAGTGATTTCGGCAGCGGGAGAGGTTGGGAGACCCAGTACTTC. Encoded protein: CATSDFGSGRGWETQYF. The gene calls are TRBV24-1 and TRBJ2-5; TRBD2 aligns across 8 bases. V shed 1 base and J 5 bases; nucleotides not matched to a gene: 11. CDR1 is KGHDR and CDR2 is SFDVKD in the germline V gene. The CDR3 runs 17 residues.

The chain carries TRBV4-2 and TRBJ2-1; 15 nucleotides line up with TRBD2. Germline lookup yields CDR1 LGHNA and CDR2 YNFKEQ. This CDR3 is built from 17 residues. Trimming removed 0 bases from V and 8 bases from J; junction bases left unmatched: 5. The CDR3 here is CASSQDWTSGRAYEQFF. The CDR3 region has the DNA TGTGCCAGCAGCCAAGATTGGACTAGCGGGAGGGCCTATGAGCAGTTCTTC.

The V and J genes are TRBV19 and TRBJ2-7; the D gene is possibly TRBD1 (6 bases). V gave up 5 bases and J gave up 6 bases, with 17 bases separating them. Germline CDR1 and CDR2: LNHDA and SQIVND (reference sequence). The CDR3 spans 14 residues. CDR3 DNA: TGTGCCAGTAGTTATACAGGGTCGTATTCCGAGCAGTACTTC. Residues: CASSYTGSYSEQYF.

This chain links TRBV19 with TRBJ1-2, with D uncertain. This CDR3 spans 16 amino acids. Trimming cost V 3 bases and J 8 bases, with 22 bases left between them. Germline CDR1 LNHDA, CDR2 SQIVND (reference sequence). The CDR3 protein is CASSIPGQPARGGYTF. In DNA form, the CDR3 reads TGTGCCAGTAGTATCCCCGGGCAGCCGGCTAGAGGGGGCTACACCTTC.

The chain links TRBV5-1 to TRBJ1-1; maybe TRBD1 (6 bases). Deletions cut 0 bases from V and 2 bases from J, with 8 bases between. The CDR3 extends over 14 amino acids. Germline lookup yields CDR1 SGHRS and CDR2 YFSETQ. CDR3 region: CASSLEGGNTEAFF. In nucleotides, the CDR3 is TGCGCCAGCAGCTTGGAAGGGGGAAACACTGAAGCTTTCTTT.

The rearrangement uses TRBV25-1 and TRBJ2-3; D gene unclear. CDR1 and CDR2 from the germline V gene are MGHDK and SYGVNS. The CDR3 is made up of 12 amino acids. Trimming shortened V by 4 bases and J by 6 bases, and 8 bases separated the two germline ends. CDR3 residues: CASSARLDTQYF. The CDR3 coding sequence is TGTGCCAGCAGTGCTAGGTTGGATACGCAGTATTTT.

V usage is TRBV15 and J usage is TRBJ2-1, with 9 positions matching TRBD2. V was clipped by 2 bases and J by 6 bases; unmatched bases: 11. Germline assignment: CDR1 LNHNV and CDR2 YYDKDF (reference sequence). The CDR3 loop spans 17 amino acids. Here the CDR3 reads CATSRPTFLAGINEQFF. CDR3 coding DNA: TGTGCCACCAGCAGACCCACTTTTCTAGCGGGGATCAATGAGCAGTTCTTC.

CDR3 loop: CASSGRQGEGYTF. The CDR3 bases are TGTGCCAGCAGTGGACGACAGGGGGAAGGCTACACCTTC. The chain carries TRBV2 and TRBJ1-2, with 9 bases that match TRBD1. Germline V gene lookup returns CDR1 SNHLY and CDR2 FYNNEI. This CDR3 region has 13 residues. The trim removed 4 bases at V and 8 bases at J, leaving 5 bases unmatched.

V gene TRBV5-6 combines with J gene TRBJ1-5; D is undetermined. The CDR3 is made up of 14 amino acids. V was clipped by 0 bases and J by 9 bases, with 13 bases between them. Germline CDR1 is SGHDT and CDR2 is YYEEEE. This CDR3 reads CASSLVGEQGPQHF. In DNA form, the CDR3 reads TGTGCCAGCAGCTTGGTCGGGGAACAAGGGCCCCAGCATTTT.

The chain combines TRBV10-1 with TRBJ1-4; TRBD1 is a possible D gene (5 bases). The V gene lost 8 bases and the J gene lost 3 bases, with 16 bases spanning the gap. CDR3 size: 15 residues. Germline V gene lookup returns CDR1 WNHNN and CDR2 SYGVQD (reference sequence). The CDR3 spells CASSRGFGANEKLFF. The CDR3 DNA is TGCGCCAGCTCCCGGGGGTTCGGGGCTAATGAAAAACTGTTTTTT.

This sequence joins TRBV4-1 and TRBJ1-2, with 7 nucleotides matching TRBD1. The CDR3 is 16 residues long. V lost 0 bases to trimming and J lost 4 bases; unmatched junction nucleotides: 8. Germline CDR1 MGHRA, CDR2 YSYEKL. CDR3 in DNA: TGCGCCAGCAGCCAAGATTTCCCACAGGGGATCTATGGCTACACCTTC. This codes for CASSQDFPQGIYGYTF.